These 10 T cell receptor beta chains came from one sample sequenced in a study of T cell responses to AZD1222 COVID-19 vaccine. Data came from immunoSEQ multiplex PCR; TCRdb stores just in-frame clones and leaves some out. Of more than 85,000 clones in the sample, about 83% were seen once. The sequencing here drew on peripheral blood, taken on day 0 of AZD1222 vaccination. These receptors originate from an adult in good health.

The chain carries TRBV27 and TRBJ1-1; unclear D gene. CDR3 length equals 15 residues. The V gene lost 1 base and the J gene lost 2 bases, with 11 bases spanning the gap. Germline V gene sequence: CDR1 MNHEY, CDR2 SMNVEV (reference sequence). The CDR3 sequence: CASSLWYVGNTEAFF. DNA of the CDR3: TGTGCCAGCAGTTTATGGTACGTCGGCAACACTGAAGCTTTCTTT.

The J gene is TRBJ1-1, the V gene TRBV6-5; no reliable D call. The CDR3 consists of 14 residues. The V gene lost 2 bases and the J gene lost 6 bases, with 13 bases spanning the gap. Looked up from germline, CDR1 is MNHEY and CDR2 is SVGAGI. The CDR3 protein is CASSYRPDNAEAFF. The DNA for the CDR3 is TGTGCCAGCAGTTACCGTCCGGATAACGCTGAAGCTTTCTTT.

The chain is built from TRBV27 and TRBJ1-1, with D possibly TRBD1 on 5 matching bases. The germline CDR1 and CDR2 sequences are MNHEY and SMNVEV (reference sequence). The CDR3 contains 16 residues. V gave up 5 bases and J gave up 4 bases, with 20 bases separating them. The CDR3 spells CASSRVRGTQSTEAFF. CDR3 nucleotides: TGTGCCAGCAGTCGGGTTCGGGGGACCCAGTCCACTGAAGCTTTCTTT.

The rearrangement joins TRBV6-5 to TRBJ2-7; 10 nucleotides agree with TRBD1. The junction had 6 bases not matched to a gene; V was cut back by 5 bases and J by 5 bases. The CDR3 length is 14 residues. Germline V gene lookup returns CDR1 MNHEY and CDR2 SVGAGI. The CDR3 nucleotides are TGTGCCAGCAGTCTAAGACAGGGGGCCAACGAGCAGTACTTC. This translates into CASSLRQGANEQYF.

This clone showed up many times. V usage is TRBV24-1 and J usage is TRBJ2-1; D is perhaps TRBD2 (7 bases). The germline CDR1 and CDR2 sequences are KGHDR and SFDVKD. Trimming removed 4 bases from V and 16 bases from J, with 25 bases in between. The length of the CDR3 is 15 residues. CDR3 protein: CATSEARPRGPTQFF. CDR3 nucleotide sequence: TGTGCCACCAGTGAAGCCCGACCGCGGGGGCCCACTCAATTCTTC.

The genes are TRBV29-1 and TRBJ2-3; 10 bases map to TRBD2. The germline CDR1 and CDR2 sequences are SQVTM and ANQGSEA. The length of the CDR3 is 19 residues. With 2 bases clipped from V and 2 bases from J, the junction kept 16 bases outside the gene matches. In DNA, the CDR3 is TGCAGCGTTGAATGGAGCGGTCTGGCACTAGCGGGACACACAGATACGCAGTATTTT. Translation gives CSVEWSGLALAGHTDTQYF.

This sequence joins TRBV9 and TRBJ2-1; D may be TRBD1 (5 bases). The CDR3 extends over 15 amino acids. Per germline, CDR1 SGDLS and CDR2 YYNGEE. The V and J ends lost 4 bases and 0 bases respectively, with 11 bases between them. CDR3 residues: CASSTDSSSYNEQFF. CDR3 nucleotide sequence: TGTGCCAGCAGCACTGACAGTTCCTCCTACAATGAGCAGTTCTTC.

The genes are TRBV15 and TRBJ1-4, with a tentative D call TRBD1 (6 bases). This CDR3 has 19 amino acids. V was shortened by 1 base and J by 0 bases, with 18 bases between the two germline ends. The V gene's germline CDR1 is LNHNV and CDR2 YYDKDF (reference sequence). The CDR3 reads CATSRVRQGWGTTNEKLFF. The CDR3 DNA is TGTGCCACCAGCAGAGTAAGGCAGGGGTGGGGAACAACTAATGAAAAACTGTTTTTT.

The chain links TRBV19 to TRBJ2-2; 8 positions agree with TRBD1. This CDR3 is 16 amino acids long. From germline, CDR1 is LNHDA and CDR2 SQIVND (reference sequence). V trimming: 6 bases; J trimming: 5 bases; junction bases outside the gene matches: 11. The DNA for the CDR3 is TGTGCCAGTAGATCTCGTGGACAGGGTGGGACCGGGGAGCTGTTTTTT. As protein: CASRSRGQGGTGELFF.

The chain has TRBV2 and TRBJ1-1, with D unclear. The CDR3 loop spans 15 amino acids. Trimming left V 4 bases short and J 6 bases short, with 18 bases between. CDR1 SNHLY and CDR2 FYNNEI come from the germline V gene. Here the CDR3 reads CASSVGRTPNAEAFF. CDR3 DNA: TGTGCCAGCAGTGTTGGACGCACACCAAACGCTGAAGCTTTCTTT.